This TCR beta chain was obtained from a study of blood T cell repertoires in COVID-19 (TCRdb year 2020). About the full investigation: Samples from collaborators originated in the United States, Italy and Spain and spanned both the acute and convalescent phases of COVID-19. The material from the prospective study consisted of cDNA or gDNA derived from T cells, B-cell-depleted T cells, or PBMCs. The dataset comprised deeply sampled blood TCRbeta repertoires from subjects exposed to, actively infected with, or recovered from COVID-19. The repertoires were released in a freely available public database meant as a resource for research on the immune response to SARS-CoV-2. Samples came from the ongoing ImmuneRACE study (first 160 participants) plus 1,254 subjects from 6 global collaborators. The sample metadata nearly always contained a de-identified subject ID, COVID-19 status, age in years and sex. Where available, HLA class I and class II types were taken from metadata supplied by the sample provider and were not determined by assay-based typing.

Study-wide findings and limitations: Clinical and demographic metadata were provided uncurated, with the amount varying by source and participant.

Collaborating institutions collected whole blood in K2EDTA tubes following their own protocols. Collaborator samples were shipped for TCRbeta analysis as frozen whole blood, isolated PBMCs, or DNA extracted from either sample type. In regard to this clone: What this receptor recognizes is not known. It has no much larger one-base neighbor in the sample; base qualities were not kept.

TCRbeta CDR3 regions were amplified from genomic DNA by means of the immunoSEQ Assay, a bias-controlled multiplex PCR. The study's own analysis went as follows. Within the assay, amplification of reference gene primers was used to estimate how many nucleated cells each sample contained. Sequence reads were collapsed and filtered to measure the absolute abundance of every unique TCRbeta CDR3 rearrangement. For each sample, productive Simpson clonality was calculated as the square root of Simpson's diversity index over productive rearrangements. In TCRdb, the immuneACCESS table is reduced to in-frame sequences with V and J assigned. These tables do not hold every clone; where another copy was compared, an unresolved V gene accounts for under half, and the others remain unexplained. For V, J and clone size, that table is used; D and trimming come from the DNA. Across this sample there are about 35,000 clones, with over 70% seen only once. The ten top clones hold 10% of the sample.

The sequence derives from a man older than 75 with active COVID-19. Sequenced: peripheral blood.

This receptor carries the CDR3 CASRRQQQWDQPQHF. DNA sequence: TGTGCCAGCAGGAGACAGCAGCAGTGGGATCAGCCCCAGCATTTT. The chain is assembled from TRBV2 and TRBJ1-5; perhaps TRBD1 is the D gene, with 5 bases matching. Including the terminal cysteine and phenylalanine, the CDR3 comprises 15 residues. Only the CDR3 part of the read is kept: 45 bases, read in frame from the first base. Cut back by 6 bases and 5 bases, the V and J ends lie 17 bases apart. CDR1 SNHLY and CDR2 FYNNEI are derived from the germline V gene.